A single sample gave rise to the 21 T cell receptor beta chains below, sequenced in a study of radiation and T cells in renal cell carcinoma. Some clones are missing from TCRdb's copy, which holds only in-frame ones; the method was immunoSEQ multiplex PCR. The table includes about 130,000 clones, 88% detected once. Sample time point: blood 2 weeks post-SBRT. Noted treatment: 15 Gy SBRT to primary tumor, nephrectomy 4 weeks later. Specimen: blood, collected from a patient whose treatment included radiotherapy and nephrectomy. The receptors come from an older woman with renal cell carcinoma.

The V call is TRBV29-1, the J call TRBJ2-7, with 9 positions matching TRBD2. CDR1 SQVTM and CDR2 ANQGSEA come from the germline V gene. This CDR3 comprises 14 residues. Trimming at V came to 5 bases and at J to 0 bases, leaving 5 bases not matched to a gene. CDR3 protein: CSVTASGNSYEQYF. CDR3 bases: TGCAGCGTTACTGCTAGCGGGAACTCCTACGAGCAGTACTTC.

The gene calls are TRBV19 and TRBJ2-1; D gene uncertain. Germline loops: CDR1 LNHDA, CDR2 SQIVND (reference sequence). V was cut by 10 bases and J by 1 base, with 11 bases left in between. CDR3 length: 13 residues. For the CDR3, the DNA is TGTGCCACCGCCCTCAAATCCTACAATGAGCAGTTCTTC. This encodes CATALKSYNEQFF. The entire variable domain, with the rest obtained from reference TRBV19 and TRBJ2-1, is as follows: DGGITQSPKYLFRKEGQNVTLSCEQNLNHDAMYWYRQDPGQGLRLIYYSQIVNDFQKGDIAEGYSVSREKKESFPLTVTSAQKNPTAFYLCATALKSYNEQFFGPGTRLTVL.

CDR3 nucleotide sequence: TGCGCCAGCAGTGAGTCGGCGGGACGGGAGCTGTTTTTT. It encodes CASSESAGRELFF. V gene TRBV10-1 combines with J gene TRBJ2-2; maybe TRBD2 (6 bases). Germline V CDR1 and CDR2: WNHNN, SYGVQD (reference sequence). The CDR3 is made up of 13 amino acids. Trimming removed 0 bases from V and 9 bases from J, with 8 bases in between.

The sample holds one count of this clone. J is TRBJ1-6 and V is TRBV7-3, with D maybe TRBD1 (6 bases). Germline assignment: CDR1 SGHTA and CDR2 FQGTGA. The CDR3 spans 15 residues. V was pared by 0 bases and J by 3 bases, with 6 bases between. As DNA, the CDR3 is TGTGCCAGCAGCTTAACGGGACACTATAATTCACCCCTCCACTTT. This translates into CASSLTGHYNSPLHF.

This sequence joins TRBV4-2 and TRBJ2-5; possible D gene TRBD1, 7 bases. V gave up 2 bases and J gave up 4 bases, with 14 bases separating them. Germline-derived CDR1 and CDR2 are LGHNA and YNFKEQ. The CDR3 runs to 15 residues. The CDR3 here is CASSQLTGTLETQYF. In DNA, the CDR3 is TGTGCCAGCAGCCAATTGACAGGGACTTTAGAGACCCAGTACTTC.

This clone was observed a single time. The J gene is TRBJ2-3, the V gene TRBV27; TRBD2 matches at 13 bases. This CDR3 is built from 18 residues. V was pared by 6 bases and J by 0 bases, with 9 bases of the junction left unmatched. Germline CDR1 is MNHEY and CDR2 is SMNVEV (reference sequence). CDR3 DNA: TGTGCCAGCAGCCAATGGACTAGCGGGGGCCTAAGCACAGATACGCAGTATTTT. This encodes CASSQWTSGGLSTDTQYF.

The rearrangement uses TRBV11-3 and TRBJ2-2; a weak D match, TRBD2 (6 bases). The CDR3 covers 15 residues. Germline V CDR1 and CDR2: SGHNT, YENEEA. Deletions cut 5 bases from V and 6 bases from J, with 16 bases between. The CDR3 coding sequence is TGTGCCAGCAGCCCGTCCGTGGCGGGGCCCGGGGAGCTGTTTTTT. Amino acids: CASSPSVAGPGELFF. Combining the CDR3 with reference TRBV11-3 and TRBJ2-2 gives the whole variable domain EAGVVQSPRYKIIEKKQPVAFWCNPISGHNTLYWYLQNLGQGPELLIRYENEEAVDDSQLPKDRFSAERLKGVDSTLKIQPAELGDSAVYLCASSPSVAGPGELFFGEGSRLTVL.

The sample holds a few counts of this clone. The chain carries TRBV5-1 and TRBJ1-6; D ambiguous. This CDR3 region has 13 residues. Germline CDR1 and CDR2: SGHRS and YFSETQ. Trimming shortened V by 5 bases and J by 10 bases, and 13 bases separated the two germline ends. The CDR3 DNA reads TGCGCCAGCAGAAGCGCCCCAGGATCACCCCTCCACTTT. Translated, it gives CASRSAPGSPLHF.

V gene TRBV27 combines with J gene TRBJ1-5; D is possibly TRBD1 (5 bases). V lost 4 bases, J lost 6 bases, and 16 bases lay in between. The CDR3 has 15 residues. CDR1 MNHEY and CDR2 SMNVEV come from the germline V gene (reference sequence). The CDR3 coding sequence is TGTGCCAGCAGTTCGGGGGGATCCGTTGTTCAGCCCCAGCATTTT. It specifies CASSSGGSVVQPQHF.

A word on this clone: The sample carries other DNA sequences with the same CDR3. The J gene is TRBJ1-2, the V gene TRBV7-9; D is possibly TRBD1 (5 bases). Germline CDR1 SEHNR, CDR2 FQNEAQ (reference sequence). Trimming stripped 5 bases from V and 4 bases from J, with 8 bases between. This CDR3 is built from 12 residues. The CDR3 DNA reads as TGTGCCAGCAGCCCGGACACCTATGGCTACACCTTC. Its protein product is CASSPDTYGYTF. Using reference TRBV7-9 and TRBJ1-2 for the parts outside the CDR3, the full variable domain is DTGVSQNPRHKITKRGQNVTFRCDPISEHNRLYWYRQTLGQGPEFLTYFQNEAQLEKSRLLSDRFSAERPKGSFSTLEIQRTEQGDSAMYLCASSPDTYGYTFGSGTRLTVV.

The chain joins TRBV11-2 to TRBJ2-7, with unresolved D. The CDR3 totals 13 residues. Germline CDR1 and CDR2: SGHAT and FQNNGV. The V gene lost 4 bases and the J gene lost 1 base, with 8 bases spanning the gap. DNA of the CDR3: TGTGCCAGCAGCTACTCCAGTTCCTACGAGCAGTACTTC. Translated: CASSYSSSYEQYF. The entire variable domain, with the rest obtained from reference TRBV11-2 and TRBJ2-7, is as follows: EAGVAQSPRYKIIEKRQSVAFWCNPISGHATLYWYQQILGQGPKLLIQFQNNGVVDDSQLPKDRFSAERLKGVDSTLKIQPAKLEDSAVYLCASSYSSSYEQYFGPGTRLTVT.

V and J are TRBV10-3 and TRBJ1-1, with D perhaps matching TRBD1 (6 bases). CDR1 and CDR2 (germline): ENHRY, SYGVKD. The CDR3 runs to 16 residues. Between the trimmed V and J ends, which lost 5 bases and 0 bases, there was a span of 16 bases. The CDR3 DNA sequence: TGTGCCATCAGTCAGGGGCCAACTATGATGAACACTGAAGCTTTCTTT. The encoded protein is CAISQGPTMMNTEAFF.

This chain joins TRBV20-1 and TRBJ1-2; D unresolved. V lost 6 bases to trimming and J lost 10 bases, with 9 bases between them. Germline CDR1 reads DFQATT; CDR2 reads SNEGSKA (reference sequence). The CDR3 is made up of 9 amino acids. CDR3 in DNA: TGCAGTGCGGGGTTTGACTACACCTTC. Its translation is CSAGFDYTF.

This sequence joins TRBV6-5 and TRBJ2-7; D is ambiguous. The CDR3 runs to 11 residues. The V end lost 6 bases, the J end lost 3 bases, and 6 bases lay between the germline ends. The germline V gene has CDR1 MNHEY and CDR2 SVGAGI. This CDR3 reads CASSNNYEQYF. The CDR3 DNA sequence: TGTGCCAGCAGCAACAACTACGAGCAGTACTTC.

In this sample, this clone turned up once. The chain employs TRBV7-2 and TRBJ1-1, with D uncertain. The germline V and J ends were trimmed by 2 bases and 4 bases, with 2 bases remaining between them. CDR1 is SGHTA, CDR2 FQGNSA, per germline. This CDR3 contains 11 residues. In DNA form, the CDR3 reads TGTGCCAGCAGCTTAAGCACTGAAGCTTTCTTT. This translates into CASSLSTEAFF.

The chain has TRBV19 and TRBJ2-7; 9 bases align to TRBD1. Germline trimming cut 6 bases from V and 4 bases from J; bases unmatched to any gene: 7. This CDR3 region has 14 residues. Germline assignment: CDR1 LNHDA and CDR2 SQIVND (reference sequence). The CDR3 spells CASSAGTGSYEQYF. In nucleotides, the CDR3 is TGTGCCAGTAGCGCCGGGACAGGGTCATACGAGCAGTACTTC.

The chain carries TRBV5-5 and TRBJ2-1; D is possibly TRBD2 (5 bases). Trimming cost V 3 bases and J 0 bases, with 7 bases left between them. CDR1 is SGHKS and CDR2 is YYEKEE in the germline V gene (reference sequence). This CDR3 spans 14 amino acids. CDR3 amino acids: CASSWESSYNEQFF. In nucleotides, the CDR3 is TGTGCCAGCAGCTGGGAGTCCTCCTACAATGAGCAGTTCTTC.

The chain links TRBV30 to TRBJ2-1; 11 bases line up with TRBD2. This CDR3 comprises 17 residues. Germline assignment: CDR1 GTSNPN and CDR2 SVGIG (reference sequence). The junction had 14 bases not matched to a gene; V was cut back by 4 bases and J by 6 bases. CDR3 nucleotides: TGTGCCTGGAATAAACGAGCTAGCGGGGGGAGAGGCAATGAGCAGTTCTTC. Encoded protein: CAWNKRASGGRGNEQFF.

The J gene is TRBJ1-4, the V gene TRBV6-5, with unresolved D. The V end was cut by 8 bases, the J end by 2 bases, with 9 bases between. CDR1 is MNHEY, CDR2 SVGAGI, per germline. The CDR3 length is 13 residues. CDR3 nucleotide sequence: TGTGCCAGCCGTCCCCTCACTAATGAAAAACTGTTTTTT. Protein sequence: CASRPLTNEKLFF.

This clone was recorded only once. The chain couples TRBV4-3 to TRBJ1-1; tentatively, D is TRBD1 (6 bases). CDR3 length: 16 amino acids. The V and J ends lost 1 base and 0 bases respectively, with 12 bases between them. Germline V gives CDR1 LGHNA, CDR2 YSLEER. Here the CDR3 reads CASSQAWGAMNTEAFF. CDR3 in DNA: TGCGCCAGCAGCCAAGCGTGGGGGGCCATGAACACTGAAGCTTTCTTT.

V gene TRBV6-6 combines with J gene TRBJ2-1; D unclear. CDR1 is MNHNY and CDR2 is SVGAGI in the germline V gene (reference sequence). The CDR3 has 12 amino acids. V dropped 6 bases and J dropped 7 bases, with 10 bases sitting between them. The CDR3 DNA reads TGTGCCAGCAGCCGCCAAGGGAATGAGCAGTTCTTC. Translation gives CASSRQGNEQFF.